Below, 24 T cell receptor beta chains from the same sample are listed, as sequenced in a study of blood T cell repertoires in COVID-19. Measured with immunoSEQ multiplex PCR; TCRdb has only the in-frame clones, and not every one. The sample holds just under 150,000 clones, approximately 90% seen once. Material: peripheral blood. Receptors were obtained from a human donor in a cohort sampled during active COVID-19.

V is TRBV4-3 and J is TRBJ1-6, with D perhaps matching TRBD1 (6 bases). The V gene's germline CDR1 is LGHNA and CDR2 YSLEER. This CDR3 contains 15 residues. Trimming cost V 4 bases and J 11 bases, with 18 bases left between them. The CDR3 region is CASSPTLGRGTPLHF. The DNA of the CDR3 is TGCGCCAGCAGCCCCACCCTGGGTAGGGGGACACCCCTCCACTTT.

The rearrangement uses TRBV2 and TRBJ2-1; tentative D call: TRBD2 (6 bases). Between the trimmed V and J ends, which lost 0 bases and 3 bases, there was a span of 9 bases. Germline CDR1 reads SNHLY; CDR2 reads FYNNEI. CDR3 length: 15 residues. The CDR3 loop reads CASSEALAHYNEQFF. The CDR3 DNA sequence: TGTGCCAGCAGTGAAGCCCTAGCGCACTACAATGAGCAGTTCTTC.

The V call is TRBV13, the J call TRBJ2-1, with D tentatively TRBD2 (7 bases). The CDR3 has 15 residues. V was shortened by 4 bases and J by 0 bases, with 10 bases between the two germline ends. From germline, CDR1 is PRHDT and CDR2 FYEKMQ (reference sequence). The CDR3 DNA reads TGTGCCAGCAGCTCCGGGGGGCACTCCTACAATGAGCAGTTCTTC. It translates to CASSSGGHSYNEQFF.

This chain uses TRBV11-3 with TRBJ2-2, with 9 bases identical to TRBD2. This CDR3 is 16 amino acids long. The germline CDR1 and CDR2 sequences are SGHNT and YENEEA. V lost 5 bases to trimming and J lost 4 bases; unmatched junction nucleotides: 8. The CDR3 sequence: CASSPGLAFGTGELFF. CDR3 bases: TGTGCCAGCAGCCCAGGACTAGCGTTCGGCACCGGGGAGCTGTTTTTT.

This sequence joins TRBV5-1 and TRBJ1-1, with TRBD1 matching over 7 bases. Trimming at V came to 2 bases and at J to 3 bases, leaving 1 base not matched to a gene. Per germline, CDR1 SGHRS and CDR2 YFSETQ. CDR3 length equals 13 residues. CDR3 amino acids: CASSFDRDTEAFF. The CDR3 nucleotides read TGCGCCAGCAGCTTTGACAGGGACACTGAAGCTTTCTTT.

This chain uses TRBV6-2 or TRBV6-3 with TRBJ1-2; D not resolved. The V and J ends lost 7 bases and 2 bases respectively, with 17 bases between them. Germline CDR1 reads MNHEY; CDR2 reads SVGEGT. CDR3 length: 15 amino acids. The CDR3 DNA follows: TGTGCCAGCACCCCGTCCAGGTCGGCGAACTATGGCTACACCTTC. Translating it yields CASTPSRSANYGYTF.

The rearrangement joins TRBV5-1 to TRBJ2-7; unclear D gene. The CDR3 extends over 14 amino acids. Per the germline V gene, CDR1 is SGHRS and CDR2 is YFSETQ. Between the trimmed V and J ends, which lost 2 bases and 1 base, there was a span of 10 bases. Here the CDR3 reads CASSLNTDSYEQYF. In DNA, the CDR3 is TGCGCCAGCAGCTTAAATACAGATTCCTACGAGCAGTACTTC. Full variable domain (outside the CDR3, taken from reference TRBV5-1 and TRBJ2-7): KAGVTQTPRYLIKTRGQQVTLSCSPISGHRSVSWYQQTPGQGLQFLFEYFSETQRNKGNFPGRFSGRQFSNSRSEMNVSTLELGDSALYLCASSLNTDSYEQYFGPGTRLTVT.

V and J are TRBV4-3 and TRBJ2-3, with D possibly matching TRBD2 (6 bases). CDR1 is LGHNA and CDR2 is YSLEER in the germline V gene. The germline V and J ends were trimmed by 5 bases and 5 bases, with 17 bases remaining between them. This CDR3 spans 15 amino acids. The CDR3 DNA follows: TGCGCCAGCAGCTACGGACTCGGGCGGGGAGATACGCAGTATTTT. Its protein is CASSYGLGRGDTQYF.

The chain couples TRBV2 to TRBJ1-1; D possibly corresponds to TRBD1 (6 bases). Trimming took 6 bases from V and 5 from J, leaving 19 bases between them. Germline V lookup: CDR1 SNHLY, CDR2 FYNNEI. This CDR3 has 15 residues. CDR3 coding DNA: TGTGCCAGCAGCGAACGTACAGGGATGAGGACTGAAGCTTTCTTT. Its translation is CASSERTGMRTEAFF.

The rearrangement links TRBV7-2 to TRBJ2-1; D is possibly TRBD2 (7 bases). CDR3 length: 12 residues. Trimming stripped 4 bases from V and 10 bases from J, with 11 bases between. The germline gives CDR1 SGHTA, CDR2 FQGNSA. This chain's CDR3 is CASSWGGSEQFF. The CDR3 region has the DNA TGTGCCAGCAGCTGGGGGGGCAGCGAGCAGTTCTTC.

This chain links TRBV6-2 or TRBV6-3 with TRBJ2-1, with 9 positions matching TRBD2. The trim removed 5 bases at V and 2 bases at J, leaving 7 bases unmatched. The CDR3 consists of 16 residues. Germline CDR1 reads MNHEY; CDR2 reads SVGEGT. CDR3 coding DNA: TGTGCCAGCAGTCCGGGTAGCGGGGGAACCTACAATGAGCAGTTCTTC. Translated: CASSPGSGGTYNEQFF.

The gene calls are TRBV6-6 and TRBJ2-7, with 12 bases that match TRBD2. The CDR3 spans 16 residues. CDR1 and CDR2 (germline): MNHNY, SVGAGI (reference sequence). V shed 2 bases, J shed 7 bases, and the junction held 9 bases outside the gene matches. The CDR3 coding sequence is TGTGCCAGCAGTTACCCAGCTAGCGGGGGGGTGGGGGAGCAGTACTTC. Translated: CASSYPASGGVGEQYF.

V and J are TRBV10-3 and TRBJ1-2; TRBD1 is a possible D gene (5 bases). CDR3 length equals 12 residues. The V end was cut by 3 bases, the J end by 6 bases, with 8 bases between. From germline, CDR1 is ENHRY and CDR2 SYGVKD. The CDR3 DNA follows: TGTGCCATCAGTGATATCAGGGATGGCTACACCTTC. Its translation is CAISDIRDGYTF.

This chain joins TRBV5-6 and TRBJ1-2, with 7 bases matching TRBD1. With 0 bases clipped from V and 0 bases from J, the junction kept 2 bases outside the gene matches. The germline V gene encodes CDR1 SGHDT and CDR2 YYEEEE. This CDR3 region has 15 residues. This CDR3 reads CASSLGQGSNYGYTF. Written as DNA, the CDR3 is TGTGCCAGCAGCTTGGGACAGGGATCTAACTATGGCTACACCTTC.

The chain joins TRBV10-1 to TRBJ2-7; D not resolved. Trimming left V 0 bases short and J 2 bases short, with 14 bases between. Germline V CDR1 and CDR2: WNHNN, SYGVQD (reference sequence). The CDR3 totals 16 residues. CDR3 sequence reads: CASSESSSSAAYEQYF. The CDR3 bases are TGCGCCAGCAGTGAGTCTTCGAGTTCTGCCGCCTACGAGCAGTACTTC.

The chain is built from TRBV5-6 and TRBJ2-2; 12 nucleotides line up with TRBD1. V gave up 4 bases and J gave up 3 bases; unmatched junction bases: 7. Germline CDR1 SGHDT, CDR2 YYEEEE. This CDR3 spans 17 amino acids. CDR3 loop: CASSPPGQGADTGELFF. The CDR3, as DNA: TGTGCCAGCAGCCCCCCGGGACAGGGGGCTGACACCGGGGAGCTGTTTTTT.

This clone is a singleton in its sample. The V and J genes are TRBV12-3 or TRBV12-4 and TRBJ2-7; the D is unclear. CDR3 size: 12 residues. Trimming stripped 5 bases from V and 4 bases from J, with 9 bases between. The CDR3 DNA is TGTGCCAGCAGTCATATTAGTTACGAGCAGTACTTC. Translation gives CASSHISYEQYF.

This chain uses TRBV24-1 with TRBJ1-6; D unclear. Trimming left V 4 bases short and J 8 bases short, with 5 bases between. The CDR3 totals 12 residues. Germline V gene sequence: CDR1 KGHDR, CDR2 SFDVKD. The CDR3 sequence is CATSDRDSPLHF. CDR3 bases: TGTGCCACCAGTGACCGAGATTCACCCCTCCACTTT.

This clone turned up a few times. The J gene is TRBJ2-1, the V gene TRBV7-3; 9 bases match TRBD2. The J segment lost 4 bases and the V segment lost 2 bases, leaving 3 bases of the junction unmatched. Germline V gene sequence: CDR1 SGHTA, CDR2 FQGTGA. The CDR3 extends over 15 amino acids. CDR3 nucleotides: TGTGCCAGCAGCTTAGCGGGGGGGCAATACAATGAGCAGTTCTTC. Protein: CASSLAGGQYNEQFF.

The CDR3 is CASSRQGGSGANVLTF. The CDR3 DNA is TGTGCCAGCTCACGACAGGGAGGCTCTGGGGCCAACGTCCTGACTTTC. This chain connects TRBV18 to TRBJ2-6; D may be TRBD1 (7 bases). CDR1 is KGHSH, CDR2 LQKENI, per germline. This CDR3 spans 16 amino acids. Trimming shortened V by 4 bases and J by 0 bases, and 10 bases separated the two germline ends.

A remark on this clone: At the DNA level, this CDR3 is encoded by other sequences in the same sample as well. The chain uses TRBV2 and TRBJ1-1; D gene ambiguous. The CDR3 runs 14 residues. Trimming took off 4 bases at V and 0 bases at J, with 9 bases between the two ends. Germline loops: CDR1 SNHLY, CDR2 FYNNEI. The CDR3 DNA reads as TGTGCCAGCAGTGTTGGAGTTTTGAACACTGAAGCTTTCTTT. Encoded protein: CASSVGVLNTEAFF.

The chain links TRBV5-5 to TRBJ2-3; 9 bases line up with TRBD1. Germline CDR1 is SGHKS and CDR2 is YYEKEE (reference sequence). The CDR3 has 14 residues. Trimming took 3 bases from V and 3 from J; bases not matched to a gene: 2. Written as DNA, the CDR3 is TGTGCCAGCAGCTCCGGGACAGGGACAGATACGCAGTATTTT. It specifies CASSSGTGTDTQYF.

The V and J genes are TRBV2 and TRBJ1-4; the match to TRBD1 covers 8 bases. Germline-derived CDR1 and CDR2 are SNHLY and FYNNEI. V gave up 7 bases and J gave up 5 bases; unmatched junction bases: 6. This CDR3 spans 14 amino acids. DNA of the CDR3: TGTGCCAGCAACAGACAGGGGAGCAATGAAAAACTGTTTTTT. As protein: CASNRQGSNEKLFF. The full variable domain, rest sourced from reference TRBV2 and TRBJ1-4, is EPEVTQTPSHQVTQMGQEVILRCVPISNHLYFYWYRQILGQKVEFLVSFYNNEISEKSEIFDDQFSVERPDGSNFTLKIRSTKLEDSAMYFCASNRQGSNEKLFFGSGTQLSVL.

This clone was observed a single time. J is TRBJ2-5 and V is TRBV19, with 11 bases identical to TRBD1. Trimming removed 3 bases from V and 2 bases from J; junction bases left unmatched: 5. Germline-derived CDR1 and CDR2 are LNHDA and SQIVND (reference sequence). The CDR3 sequence is 16 residues long. The CDR3 DNA reads as TGTGCCAGTAGTATCGTTGGGACAGGGGGACAAGAGACCCAGTACTTC. This encodes CASSIVGTGGQETQYF.